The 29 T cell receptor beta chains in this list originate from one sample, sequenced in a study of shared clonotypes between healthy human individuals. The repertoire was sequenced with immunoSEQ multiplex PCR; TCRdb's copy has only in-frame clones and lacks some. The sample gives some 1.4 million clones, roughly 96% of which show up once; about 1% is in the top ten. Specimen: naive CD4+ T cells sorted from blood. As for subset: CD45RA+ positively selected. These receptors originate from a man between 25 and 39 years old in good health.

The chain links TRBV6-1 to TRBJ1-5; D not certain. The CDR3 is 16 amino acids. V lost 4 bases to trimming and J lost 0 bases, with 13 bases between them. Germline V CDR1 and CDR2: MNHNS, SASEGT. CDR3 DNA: TGTGCCAGCAGTGTTTTGTCGGCTTCTAGCAATCAGCCCCAGCATTTT. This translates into CASSVLSASSNQPQHF.

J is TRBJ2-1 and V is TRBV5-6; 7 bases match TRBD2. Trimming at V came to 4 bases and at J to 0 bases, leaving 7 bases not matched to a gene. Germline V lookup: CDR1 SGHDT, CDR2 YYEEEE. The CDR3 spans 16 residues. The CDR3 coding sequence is TGTGCCAGCAGCCCAGGACTAGTTTTCTCCTACAATGAGCAGTTCTTC. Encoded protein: CASSPGLVFSYNEQFF. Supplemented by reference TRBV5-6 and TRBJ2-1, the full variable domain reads DAGVTQSPTHLIKTRGQQVTLRCSPKSGHDTVSWYQQALGQGPQFIFQYYEEEERQRGNFPDRFSGHQFPNYSSELNVNALLLGDSALYLCASSPGLVFSYNEQFFGPGTRLTVL.

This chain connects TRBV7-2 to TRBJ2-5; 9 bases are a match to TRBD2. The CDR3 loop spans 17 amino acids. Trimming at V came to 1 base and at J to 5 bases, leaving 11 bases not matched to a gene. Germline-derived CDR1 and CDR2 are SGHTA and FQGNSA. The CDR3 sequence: CASSLEGSGGAWETQYF. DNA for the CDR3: TGTGCCAGCAGCTTAGAAGGTAGCGGGGGCGCATGGGAGACCCAGTACTTC.

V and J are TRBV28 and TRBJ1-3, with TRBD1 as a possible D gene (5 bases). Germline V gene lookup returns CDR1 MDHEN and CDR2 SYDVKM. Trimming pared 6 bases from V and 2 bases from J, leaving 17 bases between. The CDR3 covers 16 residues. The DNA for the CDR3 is TGTGCCAGCAGCGGGCACGTCCAGGGCACTGGAAACACCATATATTTT. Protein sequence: CASSGHVQGTGNTIYF.

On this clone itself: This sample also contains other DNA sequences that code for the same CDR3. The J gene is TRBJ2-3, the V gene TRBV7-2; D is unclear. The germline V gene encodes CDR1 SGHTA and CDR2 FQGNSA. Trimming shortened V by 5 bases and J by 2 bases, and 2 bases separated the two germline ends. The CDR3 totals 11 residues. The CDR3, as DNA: TGTGCCAGCAGCGTCACAGATACGCAGTATTTT. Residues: CASSVTDTQYF.

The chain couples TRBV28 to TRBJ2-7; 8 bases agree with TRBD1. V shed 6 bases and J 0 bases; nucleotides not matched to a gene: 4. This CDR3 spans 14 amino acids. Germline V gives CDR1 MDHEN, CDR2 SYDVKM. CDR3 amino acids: CASRRGQDSYEQYF. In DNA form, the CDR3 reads TGTGCCAGCAGGCGGGGACAGGACTCCTACGAGCAGTACTTC.

The CDR3 region is CASSPNLGPEEQYF. CDR3 DNA sequence: TGTGCCAGCTCACCAAACCTGGGCCCCGAGGAGCAGTACTTC. The genes are TRBV18 and TRBJ2-7; D unclear. Deletions cut 2 bases from V and 7 bases from J, with 15 bases between. Looked up from germline, CDR1 is KGHSH and CDR2 is LQKENI. There are 14 residues in the CDR3. Complete variable domain (other parts from reference TRBV18 and TRBJ2-7): NAGVMQNPRHLVRRRGQEARLRCSPMKGHSHVYWYRQLPEEGLKFMVYLQKENIIDESGMPKERFSAEFPKEGPSILRIQQVVRGDSAAYFCASSPNLGPEEQYFGPGTRLTVT.

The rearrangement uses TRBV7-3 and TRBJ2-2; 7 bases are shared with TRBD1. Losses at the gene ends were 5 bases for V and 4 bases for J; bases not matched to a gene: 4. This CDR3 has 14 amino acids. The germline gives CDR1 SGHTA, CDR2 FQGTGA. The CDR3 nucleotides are TGTGCCAGCAGCCCGACAGGGAGCACCGGGGAGCTGTTTTTT. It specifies CASSPTGSTGELFF.

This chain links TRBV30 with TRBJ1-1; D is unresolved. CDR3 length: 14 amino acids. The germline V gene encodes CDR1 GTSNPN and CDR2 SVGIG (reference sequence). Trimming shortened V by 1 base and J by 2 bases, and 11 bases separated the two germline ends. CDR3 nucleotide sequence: TGTGCCTGGAGTGAAGGCAGATCAAACACTGAAGCTTTCTTT. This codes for CAWSEGRSNTEAFF.

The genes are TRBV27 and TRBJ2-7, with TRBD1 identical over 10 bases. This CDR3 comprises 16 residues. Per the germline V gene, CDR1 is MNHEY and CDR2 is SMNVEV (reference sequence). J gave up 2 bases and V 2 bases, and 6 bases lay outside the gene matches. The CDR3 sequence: CASSLGTTGGTYEQYF. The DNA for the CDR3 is TGTGCCAGCAGTTTAGGAACGACAGGGGGCACCTACGAGCAGTACTTC.

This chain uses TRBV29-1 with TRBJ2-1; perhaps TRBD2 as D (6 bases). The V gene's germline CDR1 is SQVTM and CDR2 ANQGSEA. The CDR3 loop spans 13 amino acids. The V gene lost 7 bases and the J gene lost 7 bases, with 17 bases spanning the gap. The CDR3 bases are TGCAGCGCGGCCGGGAGTTCGGGGAATGAGCAGTTCTTC. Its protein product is CSAAGSSGNEQFF.

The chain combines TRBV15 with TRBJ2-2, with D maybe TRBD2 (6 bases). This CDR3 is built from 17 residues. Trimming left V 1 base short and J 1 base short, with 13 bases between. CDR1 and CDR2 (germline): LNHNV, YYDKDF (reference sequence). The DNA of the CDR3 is TGTGCCACCAGCAGAGGTTCCAGCGGGCTGAACACCGGGGAGCTGTTTTTT. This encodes CATSRGSSGLNTGELFF.

CDR3 region: CASSQGRNYGYTF. DNA of the CDR3: TGTGCCAGCTCACAAGGGAGAAACTATGGCTACACCTTC. This chain connects TRBV18 to TRBJ1-2; D ambiguous. The germline gives CDR1 KGHSH, CDR2 LQKENI. This CDR3 is 13 amino acids long. Trimming removed 4 bases from V and 2 bases from J, with 8 bases in between.

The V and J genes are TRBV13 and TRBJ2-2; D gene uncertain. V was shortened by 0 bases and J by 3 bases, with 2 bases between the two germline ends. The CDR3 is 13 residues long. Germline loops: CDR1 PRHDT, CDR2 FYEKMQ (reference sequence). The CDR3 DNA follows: TGTGCCAGCAGCTTAGGATACACCGGGGAGCTGTTTTTT. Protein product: CASSLGYTGELFF. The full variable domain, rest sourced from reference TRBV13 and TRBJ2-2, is AAGVIQSPRHLIKEKRETATLKCYPIPRHDTVYWYQQGPGQDPQFLISFYEKMQSDKGSIPDRFSAQQFSDYHSELNMSSLELGDSALYFCASSLGYTGELFFGEGSRLTVL.

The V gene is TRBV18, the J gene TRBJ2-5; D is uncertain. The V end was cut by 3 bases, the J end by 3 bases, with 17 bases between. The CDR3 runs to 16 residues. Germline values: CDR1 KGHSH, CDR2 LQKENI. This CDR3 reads CASSPLHRDTKETQYF. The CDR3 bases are TGTGCCAGCTCACCCTTGCACAGAGATACTAAAGAGACCCAGTACTTC.

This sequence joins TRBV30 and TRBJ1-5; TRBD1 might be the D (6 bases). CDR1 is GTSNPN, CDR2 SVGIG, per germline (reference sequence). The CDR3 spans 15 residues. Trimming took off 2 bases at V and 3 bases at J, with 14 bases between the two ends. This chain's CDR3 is CAWSSRRDTNQPQHF. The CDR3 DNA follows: TGTGCCTGGAGTTCCCGCCGGGACACCAATCAGCCCCAGCATTTT.

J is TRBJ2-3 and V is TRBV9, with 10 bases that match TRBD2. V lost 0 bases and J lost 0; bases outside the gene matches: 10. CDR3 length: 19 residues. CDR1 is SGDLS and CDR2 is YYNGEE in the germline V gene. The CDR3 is CASSVATLAGDFSTDTQYF. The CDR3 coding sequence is TGTGCCAGCAGCGTAGCTACCCTAGCGGGAGATTTTAGCACAGATACGCAGTATTTT.

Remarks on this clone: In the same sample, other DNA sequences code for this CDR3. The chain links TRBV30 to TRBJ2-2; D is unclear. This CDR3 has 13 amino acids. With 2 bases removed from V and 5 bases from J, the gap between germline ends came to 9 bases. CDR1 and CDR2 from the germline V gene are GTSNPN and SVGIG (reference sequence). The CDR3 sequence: CAWSSTFTGELFF. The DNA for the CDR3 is TGTGCCTGGAGTTCGACCTTTACCGGGGAGCTGTTTTTT.

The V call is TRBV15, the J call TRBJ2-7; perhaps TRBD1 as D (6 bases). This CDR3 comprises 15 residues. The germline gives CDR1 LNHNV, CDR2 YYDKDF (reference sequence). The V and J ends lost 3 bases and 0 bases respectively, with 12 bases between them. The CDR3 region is CATSSLTGSSYEQYF. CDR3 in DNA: TGTGCCACCAGCAGCCTGACAGGTTCCTCCTACGAGCAGTACTTC.

CDR3 in amino acids: CASSPLQGLSGNTIYF. The CDR3 DNA follows: TGTGCCAGCTCACCGCTCCAGGGACTCTCTGGAAACACCATATATTTT. The chain carries TRBV18 and TRBJ1-3; tentative D call: TRBD1 (5 bases). The V gene lost 3 bases and the J gene lost 0 bases, with 12 bases spanning the gap. Germline V gives CDR1 KGHSH, CDR2 LQKENI. The CDR3 sequence is 16 residues long.

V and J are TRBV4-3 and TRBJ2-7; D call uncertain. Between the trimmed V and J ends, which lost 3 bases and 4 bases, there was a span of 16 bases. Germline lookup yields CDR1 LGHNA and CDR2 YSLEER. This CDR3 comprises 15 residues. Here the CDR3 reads CASSQQDSEHYEQYF. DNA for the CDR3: TGCGCCAGCAGCCAGCAAGACTCAGAACATTACGAGCAGTACTTC.

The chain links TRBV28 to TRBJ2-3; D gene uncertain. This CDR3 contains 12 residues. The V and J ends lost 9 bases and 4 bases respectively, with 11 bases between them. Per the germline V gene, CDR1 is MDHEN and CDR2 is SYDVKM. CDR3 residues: CASMGSPDTQYF. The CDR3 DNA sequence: TGTGCCAGTATGGGGTCCCCAGATACGCAGTATTTT.

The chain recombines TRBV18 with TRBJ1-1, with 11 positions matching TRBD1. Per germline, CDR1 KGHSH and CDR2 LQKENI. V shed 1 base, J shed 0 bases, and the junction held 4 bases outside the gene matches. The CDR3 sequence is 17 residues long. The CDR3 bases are TGTGCCAGCTCACCACGGGACAGGGGGTTACTGAACACTGAAGCTTTCTTT. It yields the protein CASSPRDRGLLNTEAFF. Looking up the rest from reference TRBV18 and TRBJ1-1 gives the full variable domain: NAGVMQNPRHLVRRRGQEARLRCSPMKGHSHVYWYRQLPEEGLKFMVYLQKENIIDESGMPKERFSAEFPKEGPSILRIQQVVRGDSAAYFCASSPRDRGLLNTEAFFGQGTRLTVV.

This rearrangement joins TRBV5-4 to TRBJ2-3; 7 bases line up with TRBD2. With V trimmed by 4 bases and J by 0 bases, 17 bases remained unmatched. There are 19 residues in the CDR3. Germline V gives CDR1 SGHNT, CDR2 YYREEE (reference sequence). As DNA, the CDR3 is TGTGCCAGCAGCCCCACCTTAGCCGGGAGGCCATCTAGCACAGATACGCAGTATTTT. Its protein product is CASSPTLAGRPSSTDTQYF.

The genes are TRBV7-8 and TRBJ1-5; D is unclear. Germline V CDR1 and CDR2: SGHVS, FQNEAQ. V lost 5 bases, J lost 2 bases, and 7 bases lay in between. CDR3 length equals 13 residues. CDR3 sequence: CASSLRGNQPQHF. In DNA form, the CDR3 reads TGTGCCAGCAGCCTTAGGGGCAATCAGCCCCAGCATTTT. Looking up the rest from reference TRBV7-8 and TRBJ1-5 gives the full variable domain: GAGVSQSPRYKVAKRGQDVALRCDPISGHVSLFWYQQALGQGPEFLTYFQNEAQLDKSGLPSDRFFAERPEGSVSTLKIQRTQQEDSAVYLCASSLRGNQPQHFGDGTRLSIL.

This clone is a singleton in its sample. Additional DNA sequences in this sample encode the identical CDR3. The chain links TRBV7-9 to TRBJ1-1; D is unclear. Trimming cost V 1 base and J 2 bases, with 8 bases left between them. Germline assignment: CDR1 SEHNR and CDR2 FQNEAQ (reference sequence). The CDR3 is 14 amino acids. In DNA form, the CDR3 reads TGTGCCAGCAGCTTAGTCGGCGGAAACACTGAAGCTTTCTTT. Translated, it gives CASSLVGGNTEAFF.

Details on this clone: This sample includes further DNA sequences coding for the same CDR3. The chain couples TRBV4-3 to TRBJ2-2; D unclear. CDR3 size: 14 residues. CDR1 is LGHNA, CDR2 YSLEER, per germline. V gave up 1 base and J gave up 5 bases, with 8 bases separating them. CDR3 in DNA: TGCGCCAGCAGCCAAGTGGGTGGGACCGGGGAGCTGTTTTTT. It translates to CASSQVGGTGELFF.

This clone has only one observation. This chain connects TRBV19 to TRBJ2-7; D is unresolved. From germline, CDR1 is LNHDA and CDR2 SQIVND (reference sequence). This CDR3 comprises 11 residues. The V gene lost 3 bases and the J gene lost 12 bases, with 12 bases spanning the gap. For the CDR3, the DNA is TGTGCCAGTAGTATTGGCGACACCTGGTACTTC. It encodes CASSIGDTWYF.

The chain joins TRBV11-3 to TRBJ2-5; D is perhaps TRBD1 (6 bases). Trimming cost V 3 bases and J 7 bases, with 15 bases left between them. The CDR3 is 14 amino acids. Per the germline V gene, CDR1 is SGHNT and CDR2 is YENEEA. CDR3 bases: TGTGCCAGCAGCTTGGGGGCAGGGGAAGGGACCCAGTACTTC. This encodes CASSLGAGEGTQYF.